Listed here is a single TCR beta chain. Its specificity is unknown. Genomic DNA came from blood conventional CD4+ T cells gated CD25-low CD127-high. From germline, CDR1 is MDHEN and CDR2 SYDVKM. The J segment lost 3 bases and the V segment lost 5 bases, leaving 6 bases of the junction unmatched. CDR3 size: 15 residues. The data stem from a study of regulatory and conventional T cells in RAG deficiency. Repertoires were generated with immunoSEQ multiplex PCR, while TCRdb's copy carries only in-frame clones and drops some. Of around 20,000 clones in the sample, nearly 96% are singletons; the top ten hold around 1.2%. General study findings and limits: Omenn patients showed >80% Treg-Tconv overlap and shorter CDR3 lengths.

The same sample was also studied in work on regulatory T cells. As that report states: Primers: 52 TRBV forward and 13 TRBJ reverse.

The source material was CD25- CD4+ T cells sorted from blood. The genes are TRBV28 and TRBJ1-4, with 7 bases aligning to TRBD1. The TCR comes from a human donor in good health. CDR3 protein: CASSGTTGSNEKLFF. The CDR3 DNA reads TGTGCCAGCAGTGGGACGACAGGGTCTAATGAAAAACTGTTTTTT.